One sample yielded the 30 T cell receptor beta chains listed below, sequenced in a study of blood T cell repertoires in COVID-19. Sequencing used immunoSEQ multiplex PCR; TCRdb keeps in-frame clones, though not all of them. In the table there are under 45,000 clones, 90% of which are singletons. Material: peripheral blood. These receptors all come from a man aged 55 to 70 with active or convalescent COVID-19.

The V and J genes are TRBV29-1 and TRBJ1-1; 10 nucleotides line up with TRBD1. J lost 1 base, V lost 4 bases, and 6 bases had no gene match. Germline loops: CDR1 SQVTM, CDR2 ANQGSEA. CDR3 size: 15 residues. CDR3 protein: CSVVRTGGGNTEAFF. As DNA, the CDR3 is TGCAGCGTTGTTCGGACAGGGGGAGGGAACACTGAAGCTTTCTTT. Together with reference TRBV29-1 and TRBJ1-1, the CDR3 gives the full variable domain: SAVISQKPSRDICQRGTSLTIQCQVDSQVTMMFWYRQQPGQSLTLIATANQGSEATYESGFVIDKFPISRPNLTFSTLTVSNMSPEDSSIYLCSVVRTGGGNTEAFFGQGTRLTVV.

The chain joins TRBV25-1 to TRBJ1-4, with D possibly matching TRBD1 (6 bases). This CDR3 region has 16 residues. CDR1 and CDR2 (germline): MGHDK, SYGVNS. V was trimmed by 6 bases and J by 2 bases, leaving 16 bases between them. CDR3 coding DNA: TGTGCCAGCAGGGGCAGGGGCCCTTGGACTAATGAAAAACTGTTTTTT. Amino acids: CASRGRGPWTNEKLFF. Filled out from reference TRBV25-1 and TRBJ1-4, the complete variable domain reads EADIYQTPRYLVIGTGKKITLECSQTMGHDKMYWYQQDPGMELHLIHYSYGVNSTEKGDLSSESTVSRIRTEHFPLTLESARPSHTSQYLCASRGRGPWTNEKLFFGSGTQLSVL.

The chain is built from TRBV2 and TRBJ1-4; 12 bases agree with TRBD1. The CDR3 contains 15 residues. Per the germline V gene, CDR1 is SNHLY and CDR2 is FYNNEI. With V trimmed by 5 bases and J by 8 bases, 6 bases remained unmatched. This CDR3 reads CASSQGQGAGEKLFF. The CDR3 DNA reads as TGTGCCAGCAGTCAGGGACAGGGGGCGGGAGAAAAACTGTTTTTT.

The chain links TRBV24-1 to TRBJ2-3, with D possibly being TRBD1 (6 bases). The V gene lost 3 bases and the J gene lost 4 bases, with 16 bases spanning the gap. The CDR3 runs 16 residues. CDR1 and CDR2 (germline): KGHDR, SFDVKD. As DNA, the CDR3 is TGTGCCACCAGTGATCGTTACAGGGTCCTCCCAGATACGCAGTATTTT. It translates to CATSDRYRVLPDTQYF.

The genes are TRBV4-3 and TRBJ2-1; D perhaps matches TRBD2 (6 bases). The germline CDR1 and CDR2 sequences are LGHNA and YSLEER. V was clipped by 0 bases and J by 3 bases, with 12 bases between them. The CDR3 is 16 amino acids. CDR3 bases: TGCGCCAGCAGCCAAGAATGGAGCGGGTTCTACAATGAGCAGTTCTTC. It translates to CASSQEWSGFYNEQFF.

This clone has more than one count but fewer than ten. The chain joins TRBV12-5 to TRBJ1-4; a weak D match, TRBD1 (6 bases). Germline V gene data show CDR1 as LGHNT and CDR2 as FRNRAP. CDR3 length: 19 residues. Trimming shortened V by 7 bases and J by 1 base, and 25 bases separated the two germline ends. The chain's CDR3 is CASDYADRMVPRTNEKLFF. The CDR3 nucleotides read TGTGCTAGTGATTACGCCGACAGGATGGTTCCTCGAACTAATGAAAAACTGTTTTTT.

CDR3: CASSVVEDRGAAGANVLTF. The CDR3 DNA reads TGTGCCAGCAGCGTAGTGGAGGACAGGGGGGCAGCTGGGGCCAACGTCCTGACTTTC. This chain joins TRBV9 and TRBJ2-6; 10 nucleotides match TRBD1. Germline V CDR1 and CDR2: SGDLS, YYNGEE. J lost 2 bases, V lost 0 bases, and 8 bases had no gene match. The CDR3 runs to 19 residues.

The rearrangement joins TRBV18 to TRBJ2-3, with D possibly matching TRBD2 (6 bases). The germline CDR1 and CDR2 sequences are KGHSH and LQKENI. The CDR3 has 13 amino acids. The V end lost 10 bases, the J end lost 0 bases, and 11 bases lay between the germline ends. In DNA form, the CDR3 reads TGTGCCACCCAGGCGGGGAGCACAGATACGCAGTATTTT. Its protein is CATQAGSTDTQYF.

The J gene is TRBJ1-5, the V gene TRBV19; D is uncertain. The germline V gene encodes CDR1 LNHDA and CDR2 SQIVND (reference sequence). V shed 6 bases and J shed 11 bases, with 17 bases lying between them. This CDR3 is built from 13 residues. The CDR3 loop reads CASSPSGGEAQHF. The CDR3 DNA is TGTGCCAGTAGCCCATCAGGTGGGGAGGCCCAGCATTTT.

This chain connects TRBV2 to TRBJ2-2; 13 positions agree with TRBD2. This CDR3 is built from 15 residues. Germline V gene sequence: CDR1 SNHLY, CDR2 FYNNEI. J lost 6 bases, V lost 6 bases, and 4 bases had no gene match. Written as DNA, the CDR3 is TGTGCCAGCAGGACCGGGACTAGCGGGGCCGGGGAGCTGTTTTTT. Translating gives CASRTGTSGAGELFF.

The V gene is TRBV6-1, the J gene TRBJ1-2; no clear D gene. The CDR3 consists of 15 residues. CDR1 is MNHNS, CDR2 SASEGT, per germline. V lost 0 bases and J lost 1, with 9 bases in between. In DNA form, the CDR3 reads TGTGCCAGCAGTGAAGCCGCCGGGGTTAACTATGGCTACACCTTC. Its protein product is CASSEAAGVNYGYTF.

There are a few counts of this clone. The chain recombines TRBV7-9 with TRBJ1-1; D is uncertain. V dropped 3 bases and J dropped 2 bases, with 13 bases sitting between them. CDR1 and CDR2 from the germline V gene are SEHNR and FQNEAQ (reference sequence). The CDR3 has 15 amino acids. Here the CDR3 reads CASSLGYVLNTEAFF. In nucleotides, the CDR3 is TGTGCCAGCAGCTTGGGCTATGTTCTCAACACTGAAGCTTTCTTT.

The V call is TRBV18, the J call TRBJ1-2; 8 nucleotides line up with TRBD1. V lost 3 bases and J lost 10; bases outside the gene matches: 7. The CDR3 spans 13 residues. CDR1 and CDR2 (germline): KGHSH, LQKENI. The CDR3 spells CASSPDGTGDYTF. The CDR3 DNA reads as TGTGCCAGCTCACCCGACGGGACAGGTGACTACACCTTC.

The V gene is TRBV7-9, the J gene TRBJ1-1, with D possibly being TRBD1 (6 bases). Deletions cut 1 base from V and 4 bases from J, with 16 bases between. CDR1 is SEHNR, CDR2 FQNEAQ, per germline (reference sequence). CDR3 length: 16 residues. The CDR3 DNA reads TGTGCCAGCAGCTTAGGGCACAGGGACACACCCACTGAAGCTTTCTTT. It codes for CASSLGHRDTPTEAFF.

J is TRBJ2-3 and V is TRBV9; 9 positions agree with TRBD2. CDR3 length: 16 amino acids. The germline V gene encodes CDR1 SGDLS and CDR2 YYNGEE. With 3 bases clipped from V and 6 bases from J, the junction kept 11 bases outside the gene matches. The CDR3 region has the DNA TGTGCCAGCAGCGAGAGAGGGACTAGCATCGGGGATACGCAGTATTTT. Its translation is CASSERGTSIGDTQYF.

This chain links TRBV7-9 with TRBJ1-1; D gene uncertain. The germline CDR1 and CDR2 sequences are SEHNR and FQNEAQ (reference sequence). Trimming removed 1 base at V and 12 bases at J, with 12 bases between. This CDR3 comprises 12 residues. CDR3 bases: TGTGCCAGCAGCTTAGAAGACATTAAAACTTTCTTT. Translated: CASSLEDIKTFF.

CDR3 in amino acids: CASSSSAGATLDTQYF. In DNA, the CDR3 is TGTGCCAGCAGCTCCTCAGCGGGAGCCACCCTAGATACGCAGTATTTT. This sequence joins TRBV9 and TRBJ2-3; TRBD2 matches 8 bases. The CDR3 is 16 residues long. V shed 4 bases and J 5 bases; nucleotides not matched to a gene: 12. Germline-derived CDR1 and CDR2 are SGDLS and YYNGEE.

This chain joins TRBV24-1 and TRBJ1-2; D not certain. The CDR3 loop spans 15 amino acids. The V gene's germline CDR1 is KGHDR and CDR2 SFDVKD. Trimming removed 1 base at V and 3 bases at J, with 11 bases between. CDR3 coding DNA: TGTGCCACCAGTGATTTCCCCGGGGTTTACTATGGCTACACCTTC. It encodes CATSDFPGVYYGYTF.

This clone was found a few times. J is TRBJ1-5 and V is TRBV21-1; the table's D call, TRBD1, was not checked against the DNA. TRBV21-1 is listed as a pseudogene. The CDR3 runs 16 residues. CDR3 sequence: CASSKVPDRGNQPQHF. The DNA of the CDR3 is TGTGCCAGCAGCAAAGTCCCGGACAGGGGCAATCAGCCCCAGCATTTT.

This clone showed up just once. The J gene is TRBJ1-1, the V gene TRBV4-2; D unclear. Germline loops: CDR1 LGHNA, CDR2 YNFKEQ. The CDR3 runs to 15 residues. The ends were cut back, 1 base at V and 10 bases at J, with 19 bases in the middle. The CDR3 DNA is TGTGCCAGCAGCCAAGCATCGGGAGACCCGAGCGCAGCTTTCTTT. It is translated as CASSQASGDPSAAFF.

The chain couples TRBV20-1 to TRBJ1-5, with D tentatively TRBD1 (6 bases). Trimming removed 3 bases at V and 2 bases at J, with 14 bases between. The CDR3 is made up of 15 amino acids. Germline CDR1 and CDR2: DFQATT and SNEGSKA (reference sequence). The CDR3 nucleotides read TGCAGTGCTAGTTTCACAGGGTCAGGCAATCAGCCCCAGCATTTT. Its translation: CSASFTGSGNQPQHF.

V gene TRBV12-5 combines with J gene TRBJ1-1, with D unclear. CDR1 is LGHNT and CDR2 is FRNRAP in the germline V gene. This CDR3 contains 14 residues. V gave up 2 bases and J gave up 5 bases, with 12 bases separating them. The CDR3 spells CASGLSGFGTEAFF. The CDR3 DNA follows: TGTGCTAGTGGTTTGTCAGGTTTTGGAACTGAAGCTTTCTTT.

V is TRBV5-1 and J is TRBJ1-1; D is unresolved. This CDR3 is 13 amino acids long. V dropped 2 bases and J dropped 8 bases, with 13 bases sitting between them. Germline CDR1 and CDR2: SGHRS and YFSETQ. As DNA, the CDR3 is TGCGCCAGCAGCTTACGGCGGGCAGAGGAAGCTTTCTTT. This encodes CASSLRRAEEAFF.

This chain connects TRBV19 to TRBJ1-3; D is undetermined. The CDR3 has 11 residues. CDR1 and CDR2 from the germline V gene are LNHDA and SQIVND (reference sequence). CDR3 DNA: TGTCCCCAGTGCCTTGGAAACACCATATATTTT. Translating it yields CPQCLGNTIYF. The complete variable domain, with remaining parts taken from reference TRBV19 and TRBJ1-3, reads DGGITQSPKYLFRKEGQNVTLSCEQNLNHDAMYWYRQDPGQGLRLIYYSQIVNDFQKGDIAEGYSVSREKKESFPLTVTSAQKNPTAFYLCPQCLGNTIYFGEGSWLTVV.

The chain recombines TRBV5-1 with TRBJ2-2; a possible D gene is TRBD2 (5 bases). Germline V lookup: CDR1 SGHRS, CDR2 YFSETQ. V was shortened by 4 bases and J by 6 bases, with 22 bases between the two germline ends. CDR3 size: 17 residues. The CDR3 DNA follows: TGCGCCAGCAGCCCTGTCGTACGGACCAGAGGGTCCGGGGAGCTGTTTTTT. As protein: CASSPVVRTRGSGELFF.

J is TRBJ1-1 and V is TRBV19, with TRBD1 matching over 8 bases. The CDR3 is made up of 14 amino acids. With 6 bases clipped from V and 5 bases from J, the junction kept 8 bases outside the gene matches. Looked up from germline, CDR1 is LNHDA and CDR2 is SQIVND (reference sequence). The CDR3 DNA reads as TGTGCCAGTAGCAGACAGGGGCGAGGAACTGAAGCTTTCTTT. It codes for CASSRQGRGTEAFF.

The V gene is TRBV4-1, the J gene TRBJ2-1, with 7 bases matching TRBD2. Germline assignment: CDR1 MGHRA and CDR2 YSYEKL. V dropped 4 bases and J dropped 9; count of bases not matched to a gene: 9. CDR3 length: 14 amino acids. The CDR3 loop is CASSPDDPGGEQFF. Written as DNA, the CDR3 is TGCGCCAGCAGCCCAGATGACCCGGGGGGTGAGCAGTTCTTC.

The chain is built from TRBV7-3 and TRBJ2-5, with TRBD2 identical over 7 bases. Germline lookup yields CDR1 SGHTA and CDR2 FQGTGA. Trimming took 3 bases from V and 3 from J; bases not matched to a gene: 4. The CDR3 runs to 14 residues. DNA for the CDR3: TGTGCCAGCAGCTTCGGGGGGAGCGAAGAGACCCAGTACTTC. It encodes CASSFGGSEETQYF.

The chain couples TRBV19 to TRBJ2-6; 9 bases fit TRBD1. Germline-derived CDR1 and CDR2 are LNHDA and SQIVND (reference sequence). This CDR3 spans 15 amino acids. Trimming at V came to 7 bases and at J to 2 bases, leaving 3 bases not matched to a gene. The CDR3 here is CASNRDRAGANVLTF. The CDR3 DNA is TGTGCCAGTAACCGGGACAGGGCTGGGGCCAACGTCCTGACTTTC.

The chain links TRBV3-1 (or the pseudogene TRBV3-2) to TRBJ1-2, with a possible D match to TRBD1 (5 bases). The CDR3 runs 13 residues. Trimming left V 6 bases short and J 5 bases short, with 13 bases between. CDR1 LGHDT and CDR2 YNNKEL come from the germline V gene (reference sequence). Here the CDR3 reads CASRTVGGYGYTF. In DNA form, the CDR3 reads TGTGCCAGCAGGACGGTGGGGGGATATGGCTACACCTTC.